Sequencing of this T cell receptor beta chain was carried out in a study of T cell repertoires in cytomegalovirus infection. About the study: Evidence of both CMV infection and a matching HLA type came from public TCR beta signatures. Study-level results: Within the response measured ex vivo, HLA-C-restricted CMV-specific TCR beta clonotypes were dominant.

In this sample, this clonotype turned up many times. Its antigen is unidentified. Each CDR3 protein gets one entry after TCRdb re-called the reads with MiXCR. The sample yields about 260,000 distinct CDR3 sequences, around 15% seen once. The receptor comes from a human donor in good health (CMV status not recorded). Some clones in this sample may be carry-over from other donors' samples. The sequencing input was PBMCs.

For the CDR3, the DNA is TGTGCCAGCAGGCAGTCCGGGGCCAACGTCCTGACTTTC. Translation: CASRQSGANVLTF. The chain carries TRBV7-3 and TRBJ2-6; D is ambiguous. V gave up 6 bases and J gave up 4 bases, with 7 bases separating them. Per the germline V gene, CDR1 is SGHTA and CDR2 is FQGTGA. CDR3 length: 13 amino acids.